This T cell receptor (beta chain) was captured in a study of T-cell reconstitution after alpha-beta-depleted transplantation in children. This clonotype was seen ten or more times. The TCRbeta library incorporated unique molecular identifiers. TCRdb re-called the PCR reads with MiXCR, one entry per CDR3 protein. The data show about 980,000 distinct CDR3 sequences, roughly 31% seen once. V trimming: 4 bases; J trimming: 1 base; junction bases outside the gene matches: 3. The CDR3 has 16 residues. Germline V gene data show CDR1 as SGHRS and CDR2 as YFSETQ. The gene calls are TRBV5-1 and TRBJ2-3; 13 nucleotides line up with TRBD2. Sequenced here: PBMCs, mostly from graft donor cells, sampled 360 days after TCRalphabeta/CD19-depleted stem cell transplant. The TCR comes from a boy under three years old who had a stem cell transplant for SCID, so the T cells may come from the graft donor. The CDR3 sequence: CASSRGTSGGTDTQYF. The CDR3 nucleotides read TGCGCCAGCAGCCGGGGGACTAGCGGGGGCACAGATACGCAGTATTTT.